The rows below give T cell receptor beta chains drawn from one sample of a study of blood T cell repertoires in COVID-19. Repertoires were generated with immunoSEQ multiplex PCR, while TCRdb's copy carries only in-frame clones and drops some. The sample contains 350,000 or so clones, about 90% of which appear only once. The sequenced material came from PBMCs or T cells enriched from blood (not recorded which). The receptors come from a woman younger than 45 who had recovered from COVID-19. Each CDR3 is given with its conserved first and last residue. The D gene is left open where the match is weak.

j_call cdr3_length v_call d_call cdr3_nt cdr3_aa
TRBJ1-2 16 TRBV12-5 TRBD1 TGTGCTAGTGGTTTGGCCGACAGGGGGCCAGACTATGGCTACACCTTC CASGLADRGPDYGYTF
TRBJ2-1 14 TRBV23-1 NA TGCGCCAGCAGAAAAAAGGGGGTGCCCAATGAGCAGTTCTTC CASRKKGVPNEQFF
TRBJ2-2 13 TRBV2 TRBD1 TGTGCCAGCAGGGGACAGTTGACCGGGGAGCTGTTTTTT CASRGQLTGELFF
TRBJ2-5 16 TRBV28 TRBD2 TGTGCCAGCAGTTTTCCCTCGAGCGGGGGCCAAGAGACCCAGTACTTC CASSFPSSGGQETQYF
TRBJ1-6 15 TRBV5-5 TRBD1 TGTGCCAGCAGCTTGGTACAGGGGGATGATATCTCCCTCCACTTT CASSLVQGDDISLHF
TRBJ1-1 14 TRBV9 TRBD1 TGTGCCAGCAGCGTAGAGGGGGCGCGCACTGAAGCTTTCTTT CASSVEGARTEAFF
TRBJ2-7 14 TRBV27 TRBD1 TGTGCCAGCGCTCGGGACAGTCCCGTTTACGAGCAGTACTTC CASARDSPVYEQYF
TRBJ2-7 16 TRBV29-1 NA TGCAGCGTGCCGTCAAAGTGGGCAGGGAATACCTACGAGCAGTACTTC CSVPSKWAGNTYEQYF
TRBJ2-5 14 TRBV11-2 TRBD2 TGTGCCAGCAGCTTAGTCGGGGGGGCAGAGACCCAGTACTTC CASSLVGGAETQYF
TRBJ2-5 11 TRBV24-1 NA TGTGCCATCGAGGTGGGAGAGACCCAGTACTTC CAIEVGETQYF
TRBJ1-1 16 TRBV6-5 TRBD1 TGTGCCAGCAGTTACAGCGACAGGGGGCCGAACACTGAAGCTTTCTTT CASSYSDRGPNTEAFF
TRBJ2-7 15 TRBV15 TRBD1 TGTGCCACCAGCAGAAGGGACAGAAGCTCCTACGAGCAGTACTTC CATSRRDRSSYEQYF
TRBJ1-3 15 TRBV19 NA TGTGCCAGTAGTATAGGAGGAGATTACGGAAACACCATATATTTT CASSIGGDYGNTIYF
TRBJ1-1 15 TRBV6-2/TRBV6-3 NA TGTGCCAGCAGTTACTCAGTCCTGACGGGCACTGAAGCTTTCTTT CASSYSVLTGTEAFF
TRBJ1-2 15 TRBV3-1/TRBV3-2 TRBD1 TGTGCCAGCAGCCCGACAGGGATATATAACTATGGCTACACCTTC CASSPTGIYNYGYTF